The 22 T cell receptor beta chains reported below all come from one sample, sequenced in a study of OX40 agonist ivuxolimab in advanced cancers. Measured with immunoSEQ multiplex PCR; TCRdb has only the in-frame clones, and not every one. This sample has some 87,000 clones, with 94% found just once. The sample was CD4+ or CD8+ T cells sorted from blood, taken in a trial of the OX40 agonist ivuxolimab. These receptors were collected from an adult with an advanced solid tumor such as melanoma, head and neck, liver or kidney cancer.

CDR3 loop: CASTRPWGVYEQYF. The CDR3 nucleotides are TGTGCCAGCACCCGACCGTGGGGAGTCTACGAGCAGTACTTC. The V gene is TRBV28, the J gene TRBJ2-7; possible D gene TRBD2, 5 bases. The length of the CDR3 is 14 residues. Trimming removed 7 bases at V and 3 bases at J, with 16 bases between. Germline V gene sequence: CDR1 MDHEN, CDR2 SYDVKM.

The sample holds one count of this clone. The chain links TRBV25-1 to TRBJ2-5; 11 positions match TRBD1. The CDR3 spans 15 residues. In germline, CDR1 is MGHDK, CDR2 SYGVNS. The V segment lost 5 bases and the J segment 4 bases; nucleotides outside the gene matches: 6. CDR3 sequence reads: CASSKWTGGVETQYF. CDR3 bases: TGTGCCAGCAGTAAATGGACAGGGGGCGTAGAGACCCAGTACTTC.

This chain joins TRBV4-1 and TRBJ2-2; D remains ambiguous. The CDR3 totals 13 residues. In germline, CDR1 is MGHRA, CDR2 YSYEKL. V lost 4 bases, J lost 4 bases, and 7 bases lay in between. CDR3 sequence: CASSLPVTGELFF. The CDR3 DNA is TGCGCCAGCAGCCTTCCAGTCACCGGGGAGCTGTTTTTT.

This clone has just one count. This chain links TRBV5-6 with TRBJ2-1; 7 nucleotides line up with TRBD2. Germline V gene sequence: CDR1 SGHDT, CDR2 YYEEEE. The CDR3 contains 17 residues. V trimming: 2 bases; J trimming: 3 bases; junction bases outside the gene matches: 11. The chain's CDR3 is CASSLGGSGTFYNEQFF. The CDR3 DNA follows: TGTGCCAGCAGCTTAGGTGGGAGCGGGACCTTCTACAATGAGCAGTTCTTC.

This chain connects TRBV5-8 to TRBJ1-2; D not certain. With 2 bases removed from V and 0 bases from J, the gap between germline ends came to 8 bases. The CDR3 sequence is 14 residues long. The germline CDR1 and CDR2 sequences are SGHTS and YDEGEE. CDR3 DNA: TGTGCCAGCAGCTTTTACAGTGCTAACTATGGCTACACCTTC. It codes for CASSFYSANYGYTF.

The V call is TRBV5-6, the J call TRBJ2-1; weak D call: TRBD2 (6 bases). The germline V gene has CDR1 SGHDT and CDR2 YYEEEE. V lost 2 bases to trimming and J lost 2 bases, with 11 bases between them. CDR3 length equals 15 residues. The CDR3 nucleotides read TGTGCCAGCAGCTTTGGGACTGGGCCCTACAATGAGCAGTTCTTC. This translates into CASSFGTGPYNEQFF.

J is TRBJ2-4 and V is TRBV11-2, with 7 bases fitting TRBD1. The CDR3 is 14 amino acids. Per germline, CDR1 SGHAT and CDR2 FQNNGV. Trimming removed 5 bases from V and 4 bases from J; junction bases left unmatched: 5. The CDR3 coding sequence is TGTGCCAGCAGCCTGACAGGGAGAAAAAACATTCAGTACTTC. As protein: CASSLTGRKNIQYF.

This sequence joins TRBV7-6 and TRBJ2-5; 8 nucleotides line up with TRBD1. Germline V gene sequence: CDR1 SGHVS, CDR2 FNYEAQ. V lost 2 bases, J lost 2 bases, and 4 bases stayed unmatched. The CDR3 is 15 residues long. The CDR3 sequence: CASSLQGAPQETQYF. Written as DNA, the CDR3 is TGTGCCAGCAGCTTACAGGGGGCGCCGCAAGAGACCCAGTACTTC.

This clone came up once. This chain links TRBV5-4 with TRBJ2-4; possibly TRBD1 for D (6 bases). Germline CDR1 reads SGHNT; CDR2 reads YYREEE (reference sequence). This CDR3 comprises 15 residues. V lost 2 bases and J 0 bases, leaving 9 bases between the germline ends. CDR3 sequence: CASSLKQGAKNIQYF. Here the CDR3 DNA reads TGTGCCAGCAGCTTAAAACAGGGAGCCAAAAACATTCAGTACTTC.

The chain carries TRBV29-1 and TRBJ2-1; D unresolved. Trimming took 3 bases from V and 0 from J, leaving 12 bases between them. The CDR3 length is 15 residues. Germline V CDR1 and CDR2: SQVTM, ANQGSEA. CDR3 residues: CSVDGLESSYNEQFF. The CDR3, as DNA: TGCAGCGTTGACGGGCTGGAAAGCTCCTACAATGAGCAGTTCTTC.

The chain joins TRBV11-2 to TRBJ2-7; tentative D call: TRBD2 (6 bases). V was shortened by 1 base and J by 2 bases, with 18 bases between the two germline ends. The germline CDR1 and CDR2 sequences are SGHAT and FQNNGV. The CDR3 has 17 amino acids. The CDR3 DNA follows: TGTGCCAGCAGCTTAGTCGCTCCGCGGGATGGCCCCTACGAGCAGTACTTC. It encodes CASSLVAPRDGPYEQYF.

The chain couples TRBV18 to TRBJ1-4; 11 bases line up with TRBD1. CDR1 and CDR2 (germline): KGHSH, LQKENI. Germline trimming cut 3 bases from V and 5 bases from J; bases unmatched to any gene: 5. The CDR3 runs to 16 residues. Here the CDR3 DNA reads TGTGCCAGCTCACCCGGGACAGGGGGAGCGAATGAAAAACTGTTTTTT. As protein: CASSPGTGGANEKLFF.

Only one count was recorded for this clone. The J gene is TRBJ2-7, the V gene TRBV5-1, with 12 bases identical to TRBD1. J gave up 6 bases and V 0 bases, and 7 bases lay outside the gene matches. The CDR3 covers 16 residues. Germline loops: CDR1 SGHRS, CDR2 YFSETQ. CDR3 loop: CASSLDQGTGGFEQYF. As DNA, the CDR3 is TGCGCCAGCAGCTTGGACCAGGGGACAGGGGGCTTCGAGCAGTACTTC.

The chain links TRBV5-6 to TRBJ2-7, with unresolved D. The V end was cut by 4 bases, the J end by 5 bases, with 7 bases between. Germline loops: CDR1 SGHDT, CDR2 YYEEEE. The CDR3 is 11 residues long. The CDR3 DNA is TGTGCCAGCAGCAGTCTGAACGAGCAGTACTTC. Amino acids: CASSSLNEQYF.

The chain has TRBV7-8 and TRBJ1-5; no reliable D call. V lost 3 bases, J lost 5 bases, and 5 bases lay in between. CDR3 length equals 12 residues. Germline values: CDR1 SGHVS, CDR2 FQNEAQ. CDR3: CASSFGDQPQHF. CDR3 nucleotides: TGTGCCAGCAGCTTCGGGGATCAGCCCCAGCATTTT.

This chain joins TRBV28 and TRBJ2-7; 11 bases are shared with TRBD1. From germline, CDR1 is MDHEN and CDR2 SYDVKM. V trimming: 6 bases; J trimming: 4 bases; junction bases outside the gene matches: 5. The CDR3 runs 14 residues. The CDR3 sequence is CASRGTGGLYEQYF. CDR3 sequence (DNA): TGTGCCAGCAGAGGGACAGGGGGTCTTTACGAGCAGTACTTC.

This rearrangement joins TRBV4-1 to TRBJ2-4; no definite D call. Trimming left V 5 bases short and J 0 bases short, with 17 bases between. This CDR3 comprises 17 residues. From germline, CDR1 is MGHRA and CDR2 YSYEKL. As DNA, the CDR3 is TGCGCCAGCAGCTCGTCGGGTATATCGGGAGCCAAAAACATTCAGTACTTC. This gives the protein CASSSSGISGAKNIQYF.

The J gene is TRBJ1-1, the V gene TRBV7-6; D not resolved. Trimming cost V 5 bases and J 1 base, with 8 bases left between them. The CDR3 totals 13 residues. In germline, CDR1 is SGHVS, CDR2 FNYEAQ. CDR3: CASSNHENTEAFF. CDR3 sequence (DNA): TGTGCCAGCAGCAACCACGAGAACACTGAAGCTTTCTTT.

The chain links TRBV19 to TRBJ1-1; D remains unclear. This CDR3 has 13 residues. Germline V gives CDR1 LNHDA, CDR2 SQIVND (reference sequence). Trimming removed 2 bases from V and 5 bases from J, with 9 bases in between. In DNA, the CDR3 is TGTGCCAGTAGTATACGCGGGGTTACTGAAGCTTTCTTT. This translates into CASSIRGVTEAFF.

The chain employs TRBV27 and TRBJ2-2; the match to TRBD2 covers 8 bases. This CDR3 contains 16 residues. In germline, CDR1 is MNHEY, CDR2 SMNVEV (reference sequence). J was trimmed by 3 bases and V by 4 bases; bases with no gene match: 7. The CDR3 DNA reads TGTGCCAGCAGTTCCAATAGCGGGACGGACACCGGGGAGCTGTTTTTT. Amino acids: CASSSNSGTDTGELFF.

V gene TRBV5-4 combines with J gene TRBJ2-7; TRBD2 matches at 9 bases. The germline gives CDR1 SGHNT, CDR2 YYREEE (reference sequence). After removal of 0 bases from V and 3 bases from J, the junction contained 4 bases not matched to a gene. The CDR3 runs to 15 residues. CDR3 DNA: TGTGCCAGCAGCTTGGCCGGAGCGGGAGGCTACGAGCAGTACTTC. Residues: CASSLAGAGGYEQYF.

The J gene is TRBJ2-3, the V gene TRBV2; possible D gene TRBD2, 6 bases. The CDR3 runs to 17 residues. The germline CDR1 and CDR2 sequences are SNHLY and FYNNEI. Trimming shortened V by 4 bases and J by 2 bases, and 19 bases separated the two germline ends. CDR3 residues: CASSGGGAPKNTDTQYF. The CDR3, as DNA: TGTGCCAGCAGTGGGGGCGGGGCTCCGAAAAACACAGATACGCAGTATTTT. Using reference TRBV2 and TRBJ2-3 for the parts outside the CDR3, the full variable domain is EPEVTQTPSHQVTQMGQEVILRCVPISNHLYFYWYRQILGQKVEFLVSFYNNEISEKSEIFDDQFSVERPDGSNFTLKIRSTKLEDSAMYFCASSGGGAPKNTDTQYFGPGTRLTVL.